These 21 T cell receptor beta chains were sequenced from one sample in a study of blood T cell repertoires in COVID-19. Sequencing used immunoSEQ multiplex PCR; TCRdb keeps in-frame clones, though not all of them. The data contain approximately 300,000 clones, 90% of them singletons. Sequencing was carried out using PBMCs or T cells enriched from blood (not recorded which). Receptors were obtained from a young woman with acute COVID-19.

As for this clone: A junction boundary mismatches the germline segment, possibly from a read error. The V call is TRBV4-1, the J call TRBJ2-3; 8 bases line up with TRBD2. CDR1 is MGHRA, CDR2 YSYEKL, per germline. This CDR3 is 21 amino acids long. For the CDR3, the DNA is TGCGCCAGCAGTCAAGATCGTGAAGCGGGAGACCCGAACACTAGCACAGATACGCAGTATTTT. Its protein product is CASSQDREAGDPNTSTDTQYF.

This chain joins TRBV5-1 and TRBJ1-4; maybe TRBD1 (6 bases). Germline V gene data show CDR1 as SGHRS and CDR2 as YFSETQ. Trimming cost V 3 bases and J 2 bases, with 14 bases left between them. The CDR3 runs 16 residues. The CDR3 is CASSSGVPGTNEKLFF. Here the CDR3 DNA reads TGCGCCAGCAGCTCAGGGGTCCCAGGGACTAATGAAAAACTGTTTTTT. The whole variable domain, remainder taken from reference TRBV5-1 and TRBJ1-4, is KAGVTQTPRYLIKTRGQQVTLSCSPISGHRSVSWYQQTPGQGLQFLFEYFSETQRNKGNFPGRFSGRQFSNSRSEMNVSTLELGDSALYLCASSSGVPGTNEKLFFGSGTQLSVL.

The chain joins TRBV7-3 to TRBJ2-3, with D perhaps TRBD1 (5 bases). Germline V lookup: CDR1 SGHTA, CDR2 FQGTGA. The CDR3 runs 14 residues. V was pared by 1 base and J by 1 base, with 6 bases between. DNA of the CDR3: TGTGCCAGCAGCTTAAGCAGGGGCACAGATACGCAGTATTTT. It encodes CASSLSRGTDTQYF.

This chain connects TRBV14 to TRBJ1-2; TRBD1 agrees at 7 bases. The length of the CDR3 is 14 residues. Germline V CDR1 and CDR2: SGHDN, FVKESK. Trimming cost V 0 bases and J 4 bases; bases outside gene matches: 2. The CDR3 protein is CASSQDRDSYGYTF. CDR3 sequence (DNA): TGTGCCAGCAGCCAAGATAGGGACAGCTATGGCTACACCTTC.

This chain joins TRBV3-1 (or the pseudogene TRBV3-2) and TRBJ1-1, with D unresolved. From germline, CDR1 is LGHDT and CDR2 YNNKEL (reference sequence). The CDR3 runs to 13 residues. The germline V and J ends were trimmed by 1 base and 4 bases, with 7 bases remaining between them. This chain's CDR3 is CASSQAQSTEAFF. DNA for the CDR3: TGTGCCAGCAGCCAAGCACAATCCACTGAAGCTTTCTTT.

This chain links TRBV24-1 with TRBJ2-7, with 10 bases identical to TRBD1. After removal of 4 bases from V and 2 bases from J, the junction contained 4 bases not matched to a gene. The CDR3 contains 15 residues. Germline values: CDR1 KGHDR, CDR2 SFDVKD. The CDR3 coding sequence is TGTGCCACCAGTGACTCCGGGACAGGGGCCTACGAGCAGTACTTC. This gives the protein CATSDSGTGAYEQYF.

This CDR3 reads CASSVLISSGANVLTF. In DNA, the CDR3 is TGTGCCAGTAGTGTATTGATCAGCTCTGGGGCCAACGTCCTGACTTTC. This chain connects TRBV19 to TRBJ2-6; D gene uncertain. V gave up 5 bases and J gave up 0 bases, with 11 bases separating them. The germline gives CDR1 LNHDA, CDR2 SQIVND (reference sequence). The CDR3 has 16 residues.

V usage is TRBV12-5 and J usage is TRBJ1-1; D possibly corresponds to TRBD1 (5 bases). CDR1 and CDR2 (germline): LGHNT, FRNRAP. V was pared by 5 bases and J by 7 bases, with 14 bases between. The CDR3 extends over 13 amino acids. The CDR3 DNA is TGTGCTAGTGGTCCGGGGGGGGTTGGTGAAGCTTTCTTT. Its translation is CASGPGGVGEAFF.

This rearrangement joins TRBV6-6 to TRBJ2-7; TRBD2 matches 9 bases. The CDR3 has 16 residues. CDR1 MNHNY and CDR2 SVGAGI come from the germline V gene (reference sequence). The V segment lost 0 bases and the J segment 1 base; nucleotides outside the gene matches: 4. In DNA form, the CDR3 reads TGTGCCAGCAGTTACTCGGCGACTAGCGGTTCCTACGAGCAGTACTTC. This translates into CASSYSATSGSYEQYF.

This rearrangement joins TRBV6-1 to TRBJ1-6; D is undetermined. The germline V and J ends were trimmed by 2 bases and 8 bases, with 13 bases remaining between them. Germline CDR1 and CDR2: MNHNS and SASEGT. The CDR3 covers 15 residues. The CDR3 loop is CASSERTASDSPLHF. As DNA, the CDR3 is TGTGCCAGCAGTGAAAGAACAGCTTCAGATTCACCCCTCCACTTT.

The chain is built from TRBV2 and TRBJ2-1, with TRBD2 identical over 11 bases. This CDR3 has 15 residues. V dropped 6 bases and J dropped 6; count of bases not matched to a gene: 7. Looked up from germline, CDR1 is SNHLY and CDR2 is FYNNEI. DNA for the CDR3: TGTGCCAGCAGGAAACTAGCGGGAGTGGCCAATGAGCAGTTCTTC. It translates to CASRKLAGVANEQFF.

This rearrangement joins TRBV28 to TRBJ1-4; TRBD1 agrees at 9 bases. Germline trimming cut 7 bases from V and 6 bases from J; bases unmatched to any gene: 3. This CDR3 is built from 13 residues. The germline V gene has CDR1 MDHEN and CDR2 SYDVKM. The CDR3: CASTGQGYEKLFF. The CDR3 DNA reads TGTGCCAGCACGGGACAGGGATATGAAAAACTGTTTTTT.

The rearrangement links TRBV15 to TRBJ2-7; 8 bases agree with TRBD2. CDR3 length equals 15 residues. J lost 5 bases, V lost 1 base, and 7 bases had no gene match. The germline V gene has CDR1 LNHNV and CDR2 YYDKDF (reference sequence). The DNA for the CDR3 is TGTGCCACCAGCAGAGTTCGGGAGGGCCGGGACGAGCAGTACTTC. Its translation is CATSRVREGRDEQYF.

This clone appeared once. The chain recombines TRBV5-1 with TRBJ1-2, with 7 bases aligning to TRBD1. Germline trimming cut 1 base from V and 3 bases from J; bases unmatched to any gene: 0. Germline V gene data show CDR1 as SGHRS and CDR2 as YFSETQ. The length of the CDR3 is 13 residues. The CDR3 nucleotides read TGCGCCAGCAGCTTGACAGGGGACTATGGCTACACCTTC. Encoded protein: CASSLTGDYGYTF.

The chain links TRBV27 to TRBJ1-1; no clear D. CDR3 length equals 18 residues. The V end was cut by 0 bases, the J end by 0 bases, with 17 bases between. Germline CDR1 reads MNHEY; CDR2 reads SMNVEV (reference sequence). CDR3 DNA: TGTGCCAGCAGTTTATCGGCCCTCCAGGATCTGATGAACACTGAAGCTTTCTTT. Its translation: CASSLSALQDLMNTEAFF.

Details on this clone: One end of the junction does not line up with germline, which may come from a read error. This sequence joins TRBV19 and TRBJ2-5; D is uncertain. The CDR3 loop spans 13 amino acids. Germline CDR1 is LNHDA and CDR2 is SQIVND (reference sequence). Here the CDR3 reads CASSTSLSEAQYF. In DNA, the CDR3 is TGTGCCAGTAGTACCTCACTATCAGAGGCCCAGTACTTC. Complete variable domain (other parts from reference TRBV19 and TRBJ2-5): DGGITQSPKYLFRKEGQNVTLSCEQNLNHDAMYWYRQDPGQGLRLIYYSQIVNDFQKGDIAEGYSVSREKKESFPLTVTSAQKNPTAFYLCASSTSLSEAQYFGPGTRLLVL.

The chain uses TRBV7-9 and TRBJ1-3; D gene ambiguous. The CDR3 has 16 amino acids. CDR1 and CDR2 from the germline V gene are SEHNR and FQNEAQ (reference sequence). Trimming pared 3 bases from V and 0 bases from J, leaving 12 bases between. The CDR3 nucleotides are TGTGCCAGCAGCTTCCCCCGGCGGGGCTCTGGAAACACCATATATTTT. Translated, it gives CASSFPRRGSGNTIYF.

In this sample, this clone turned up once. This chain links TRBV29-1 with TRBJ1-5; 8 positions match TRBD1. Germline lookup yields CDR1 SQVTM and CDR2 ANQGSEA. This CDR3 is 13 amino acids long. The ends lost 4 bases at V and 4 bases at J; junction bases unmatched: 3. CDR3 sequence: CSVATGGNQPQHF. CDR3 sequence (DNA): TGCAGCGTTGCTACAGGGGGGAATCAGCCCCAGCATTTT.

There are a few counts of this clone. The rearrangement joins TRBV5-1 to TRBJ1-1; 9 bases agree with TRBD1. The CDR3 is 13 residues long. V lost 4 bases, J lost 4 bases, and 2 bases stayed unmatched. CDR1 and CDR2 from the germline V gene are SGHRS and YFSETQ. The CDR3 DNA reads as TGCGCCAGCAGCCTGGACAGGGGCACTGAAGCTTTCTTT. Translated: CASSLDRGTEAFF.

V and J are TRBV24-1 and TRBJ2-5, with D perhaps matching TRBD2 (5 bases). Germline values: CDR1 KGHDR, CDR2 SFDVKD. The CDR3 is 15 amino acids. The V end lost 5 bases, the J end lost 2 bases, and 14 bases lay between the germline ends. This CDR3 is CATSGPTRGQETQYF. The CDR3 bases are TGTGCCACCAGTGGACCTACCCGCGGGCAAGAGACCCAGTACTTC.

In the case of this clone: A junction boundary mismatches the germline segment, possibly from a read error. This rearrangement joins TRBV6-5 to TRBJ2-7, with 8 bases that match TRBD2. This CDR3 is 14 amino acids long. Germline values: CDR1 MNHEY, CDR2 SVGAGI. The chain's CDR3 is CSSTPSRGGYEQYF. In DNA form, the CDR3 reads TGTTCCAGCACTCCGTCACGGGGGGGTTACGAGCAGTACTTC.